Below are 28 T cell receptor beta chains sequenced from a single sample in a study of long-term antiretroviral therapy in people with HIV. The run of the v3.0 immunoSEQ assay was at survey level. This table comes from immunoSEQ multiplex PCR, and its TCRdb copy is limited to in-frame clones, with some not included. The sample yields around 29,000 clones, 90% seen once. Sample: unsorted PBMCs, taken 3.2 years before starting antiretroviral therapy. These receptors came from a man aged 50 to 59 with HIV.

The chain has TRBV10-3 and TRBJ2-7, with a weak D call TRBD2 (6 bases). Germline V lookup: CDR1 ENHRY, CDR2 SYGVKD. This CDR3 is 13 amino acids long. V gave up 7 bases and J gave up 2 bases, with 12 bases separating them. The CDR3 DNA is TGTGCCATCAATGATAGCGGAGCCTACGAGCAGTACTTC. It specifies CAINDSGAYEQYF.

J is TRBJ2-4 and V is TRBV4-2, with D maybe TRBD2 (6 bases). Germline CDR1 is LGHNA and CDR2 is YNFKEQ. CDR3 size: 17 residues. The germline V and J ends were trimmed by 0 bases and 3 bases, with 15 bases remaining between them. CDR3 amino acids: CASSQDARDGSKNIQYF. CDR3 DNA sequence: TGTGCCAGCAGCCAAGATGCCCGGGACGGGAGCAAAAACATTCAGTACTTC.

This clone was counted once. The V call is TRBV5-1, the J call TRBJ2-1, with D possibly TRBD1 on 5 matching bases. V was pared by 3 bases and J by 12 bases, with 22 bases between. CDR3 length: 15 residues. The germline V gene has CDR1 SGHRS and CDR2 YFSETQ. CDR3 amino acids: CASSSAPSQDTLQFF. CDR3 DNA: TGCGCCAGCAGCTCCGCCCCATCTCAGGACACCTTGCAGTTCTTC.

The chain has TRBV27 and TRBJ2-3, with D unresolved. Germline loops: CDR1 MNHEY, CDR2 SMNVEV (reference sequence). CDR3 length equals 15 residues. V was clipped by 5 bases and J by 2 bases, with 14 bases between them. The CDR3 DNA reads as TGTGCCAGCAGTCCCCTCTCGGATACCACAGATACGCAGTATTTT. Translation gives CASSPLSDTTDTQYF.

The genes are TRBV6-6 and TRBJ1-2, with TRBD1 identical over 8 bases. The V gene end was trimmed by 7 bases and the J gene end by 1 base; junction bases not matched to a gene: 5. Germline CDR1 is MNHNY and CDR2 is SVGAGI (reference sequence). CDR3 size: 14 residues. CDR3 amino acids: CASTRDRGNYGYTF. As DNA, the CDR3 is TGTGCCAGCACCCGTGACAGGGGTAACTATGGCTACACCTTC.

The CDR3 protein is CASSLASSGILSGNTIYF. The CDR3 bases are TGCGCCAGCAGCTTGGCCAGTTCCGGGATCCTCTCTGGAAACACCATATATTTT. V and J are TRBV5-1 and TRBJ1-3; no clear D gene. This CDR3 region has 18 residues. V dropped 0 bases and J dropped 0 bases, with 16 bases sitting between them. CDR1 SGHRS and CDR2 YFSETQ come from the germline V gene. Using reference TRBV5-1 and TRBJ1-3 for the parts outside the CDR3, the full variable domain is KAGVTQTPRYLIKTRGQQVTLSCSPISGHRSVSWYQQTPGQGLQFLFEYFSETQRNKGNFPGRFSGRQFSNSRSEMNVSTLELGDSALYLCASSLASSGILSGNTIYFGEGSWLTVV.

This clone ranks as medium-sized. The CDR3 sequence: CASSPTSVGEYTGELFF. The CDR3 DNA follows: TGTGCCAGCAGCCCCACCTCTGTGGGGGAATACACCGGGGAGCTGTTTTTT. The rearrangement joins TRBV7-8 to TRBJ2-2; D tentatively fits TRBD1 or TRBD2 (5 bases each). The CDR3 is made up of 17 amino acids. V gave up 5 bases and J gave up 3 bases, with 19 bases separating them. Germline CDR1 reads SGHVS; CDR2 reads FQNEAQ.

The CDR3 region is CASSYSPGLYNEQFF. CDR3 bases: TGTGCCAGCAGTTATTCTCCGGGCCTCTACAATGAGCAGTTCTTC. The rearrangement links TRBV27 to TRBJ2-1, with no clear D. With 4 bases removed from V and 3 bases from J, the gap between germline ends came to 13 bases. Germline loops: CDR1 MNHEY, CDR2 SMNVEV (reference sequence). This CDR3 is 15 amino acids long.

The DNA of the CDR3 is TGTGCCAGCAGCTTAGTAGATACGCAGTATTTT. Amino acids: CASSLVDTQYF. The chain is built from TRBV7-9 and TRBJ2-3; D remains unclear. The V gene lost 1 base and the J gene lost 5 bases, with 1 base spanning the gap. CDR1 is SEHNR and CDR2 is FQNEAQ in the germline V gene (reference sequence). The CDR3 has 11 residues.

CDR3 sequence (DNA): TGTGCCAGTAGTATAGGACAGGCAACTAATGAAAAACTGTTTTTT. Protein product: CASSIGQATNEKLFF. J is TRBJ1-4 and V is TRBV19; tentative D call: TRBD1 (6 bases). The CDR3 covers 15 residues. Trimming took off 1 base at V and 0 bases at J, with 6 bases between the two ends. The germline V gene encodes CDR1 LNHDA and CDR2 SQIVND (reference sequence).

CDR3 nucleotide sequence: TGTGCCAGCAGCGTAGGCGTCGGCGGGGGCTACAATGAGCAGTTCTTC. It codes for CASSVGVGGGYNEQFF. V and J are TRBV9 and TRBJ2-1; 7 positions match TRBD2. The germline gives CDR1 SGDLS, CDR2 YYNGEE. This CDR3 is 16 amino acids long. Trimming at V came to 0 bases and at J to 3 bases, leaving 6 bases not matched to a gene. Full variable domain (remainder filled in from reference TRBV9 and TRBJ2-1): DSGVTQTPKHLITATGQRVTLRCSPRSGDLSVYWYQQSLDQGLQFLIQYYNGEERAKGNILERFSAQQFPDLHSELNLSSLELGDSALYFCASSVGVGGGYNEQFFGPGTRLTVL.

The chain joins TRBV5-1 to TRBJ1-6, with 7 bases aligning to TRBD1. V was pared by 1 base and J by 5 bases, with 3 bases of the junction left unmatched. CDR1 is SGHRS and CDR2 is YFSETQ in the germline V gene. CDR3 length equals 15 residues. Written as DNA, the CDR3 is TGCGCCAGCAGCTTGCTGCAGGGGGATAATTCACCCCTCCACTTT. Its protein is CASSLLQGDNSPLHF.

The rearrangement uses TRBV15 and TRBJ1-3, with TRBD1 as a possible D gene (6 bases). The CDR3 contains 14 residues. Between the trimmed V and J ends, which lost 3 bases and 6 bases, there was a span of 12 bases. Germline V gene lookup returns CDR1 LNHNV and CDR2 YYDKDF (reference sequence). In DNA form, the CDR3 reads TGTGCCACCAGCAGTCAAGGGGGTGAAAACACCATATATTTT. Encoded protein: CATSSQGGENTIYF.

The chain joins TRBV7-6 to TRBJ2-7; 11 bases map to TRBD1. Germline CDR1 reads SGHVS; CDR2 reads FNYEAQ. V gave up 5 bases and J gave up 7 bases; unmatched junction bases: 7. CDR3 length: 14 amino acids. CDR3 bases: TGTGCCAGCAGCCCCCGGACAGGGGGCCTAGAGCAGTACTTC. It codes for CASSPRTGGLEQYF.

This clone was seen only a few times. The CDR3 nucleotides read TGTGCCAGCAGAAGGGAAAGCAATCAGCCCCAGCATTTT. Encoded protein: CASRRESNQPQHF. V and J are TRBV7-2 and TRBJ1-5; D unclear. V was trimmed by 6 bases and J by 1 base, leaving 7 bases between them. The CDR3 spans 13 residues. Looked up from germline, CDR1 is SGHTA and CDR2 is FQGNSA.

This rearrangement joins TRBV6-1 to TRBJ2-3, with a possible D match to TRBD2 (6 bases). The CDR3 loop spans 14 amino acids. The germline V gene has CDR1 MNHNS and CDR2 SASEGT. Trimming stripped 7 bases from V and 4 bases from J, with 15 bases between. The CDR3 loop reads CASKPGLLPDTQYF. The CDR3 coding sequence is TGTGCCAGCAAGCCGGGACTTTTGCCAGATACGCAGTATTTT.

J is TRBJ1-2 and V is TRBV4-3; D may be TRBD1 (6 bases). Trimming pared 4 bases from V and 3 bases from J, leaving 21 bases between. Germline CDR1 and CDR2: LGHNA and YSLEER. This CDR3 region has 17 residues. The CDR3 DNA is TGCGCCAGCAGCCCAGAGGCAACAGGGCTGAGCTACTATGGCTACACCTTC. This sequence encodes CASSPEATGLSYYGYTF.

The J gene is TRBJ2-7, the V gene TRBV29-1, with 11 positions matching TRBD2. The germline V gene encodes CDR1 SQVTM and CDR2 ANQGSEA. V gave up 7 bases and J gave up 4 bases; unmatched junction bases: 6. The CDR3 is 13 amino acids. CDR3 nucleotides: TGCAGCGCCGTAGCGGGAGGGCTTTACGAGCAGTACTTC. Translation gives CSAVAGGLYEQYF.

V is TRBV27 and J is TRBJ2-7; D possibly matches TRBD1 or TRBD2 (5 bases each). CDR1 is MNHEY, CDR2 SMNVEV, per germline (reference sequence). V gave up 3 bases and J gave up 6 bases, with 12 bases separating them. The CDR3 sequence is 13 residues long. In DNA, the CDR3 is TGTGCCAGCAGTTTGACTACAGGTCTCGAGCAGTACTTC. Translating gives CASSLTTGLEQYF.

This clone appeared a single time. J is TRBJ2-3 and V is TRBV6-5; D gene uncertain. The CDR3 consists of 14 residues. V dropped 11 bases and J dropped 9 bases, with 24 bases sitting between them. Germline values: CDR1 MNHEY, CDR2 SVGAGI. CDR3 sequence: CAASASPGHWTQYF. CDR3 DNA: TGTGCCGCATCAGCATCCCCGGGCCATTGGACGCAGTATTTT.

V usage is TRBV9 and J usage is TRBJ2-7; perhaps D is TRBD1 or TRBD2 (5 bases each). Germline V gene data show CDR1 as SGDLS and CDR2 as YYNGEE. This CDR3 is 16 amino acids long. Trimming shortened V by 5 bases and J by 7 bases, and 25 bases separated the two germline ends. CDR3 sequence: CASRLRHRLAGWEQYF. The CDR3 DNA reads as TGTGCCAGCAGACTCCGCCACAGGCTAGCTGGGTGGGAGCAGTACTTC.

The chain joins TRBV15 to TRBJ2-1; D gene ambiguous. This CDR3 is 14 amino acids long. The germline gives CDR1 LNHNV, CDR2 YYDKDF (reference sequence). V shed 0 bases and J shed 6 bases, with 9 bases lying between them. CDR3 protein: CATSRDSRSNEQFF. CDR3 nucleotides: TGTGCCACCAGCAGAGACTCGCGAAGCAATGAGCAGTTCTTC. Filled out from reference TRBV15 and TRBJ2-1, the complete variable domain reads DAMVIQNPRYQVTQFGKPVTLSCSQTLNHNVMYWYQQKSSQAPKLLFHYYDKDFNNEADTPDNFQSRRPNTSFCFLDIRSPGLGDTAMYLCATSRDSRSNEQFFGPGTRLTVL.

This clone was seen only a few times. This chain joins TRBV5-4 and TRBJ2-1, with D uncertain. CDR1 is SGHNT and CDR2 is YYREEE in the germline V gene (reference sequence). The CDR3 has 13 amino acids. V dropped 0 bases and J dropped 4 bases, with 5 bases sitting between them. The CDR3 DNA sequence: TGTGCCAGCAGCTTGGCCTCGTACAATGAGCAGTTCTTC. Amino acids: CASSLASYNEQFF.

CDR3 residues: CASSTSGGPSETQYF. In DNA, the CDR3 is TGCGCCAGCAGCACCTCGGGGGGTCCGTCTGAGACCCAGTACTTC. V gene TRBV5-1 combines with J gene TRBJ2-5, with 7 bases matching TRBD2. This CDR3 is 15 amino acids long. Germline V lookup: CDR1 SGHRS, CDR2 YFSETQ. Unmatched junction bases numbered 11, after V lost 4 bases and J lost 5 bases. The whole variable domain, remainder taken from reference TRBV5-1 and TRBJ2-5, is KAGVTQTPRYLIKTRGQQVTLSCSPISGHRSVSWYQQTPGQGLQFLFEYFSETQRNKGNFPGRFSGRQFSNSRSEMNVSTLELGDSALYLCASSTSGGPSETQYFGPGTRLLVL.

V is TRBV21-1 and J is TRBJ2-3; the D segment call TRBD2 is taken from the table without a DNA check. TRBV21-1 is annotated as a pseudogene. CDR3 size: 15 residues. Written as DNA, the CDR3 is TGTGCCAGCAGCAACCGGGACTTACCCACAGATACGCAGTATTTT. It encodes CASSNRDLPTDTQYF.

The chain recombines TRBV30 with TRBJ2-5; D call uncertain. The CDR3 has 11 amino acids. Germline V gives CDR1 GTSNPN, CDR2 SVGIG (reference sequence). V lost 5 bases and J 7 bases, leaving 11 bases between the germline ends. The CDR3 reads CAWGTVGTQYF. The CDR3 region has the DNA TGTGCCTGGGGAACCGTTGGGACCCAGTACTTC.

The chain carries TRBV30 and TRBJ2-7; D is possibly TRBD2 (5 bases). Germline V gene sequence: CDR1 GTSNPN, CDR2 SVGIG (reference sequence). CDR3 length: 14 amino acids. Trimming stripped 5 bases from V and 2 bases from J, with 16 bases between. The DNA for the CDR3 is TGTGCCTGGGCGGGCGAGAACTACCCCTACGAGCAGTACTTC. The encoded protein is CAWAGENYPYEQYF.

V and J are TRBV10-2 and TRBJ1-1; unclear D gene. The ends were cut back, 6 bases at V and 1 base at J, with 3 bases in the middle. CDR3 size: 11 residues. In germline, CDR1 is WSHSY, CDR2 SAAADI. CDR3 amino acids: CASSQNTEAFF. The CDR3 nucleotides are TGCGCCAGCAGCCAGAACACTGAAGCTTTCTTT.